Below are 3 T cell receptor beta chains sequenced from a single sample in a study of blood T cell repertoires in COVID-19. Repertoires were generated with immunoSEQ multiplex PCR, while TCRdb's copy carries only in-frame clones and drops some. This sample has about 59,000 clones, with around 67% found just once. Sample: peripheral blood. These receptors originate from a woman in her 70s with acute or convalescent COVID-19.

The V call is TRBV19, the J call TRBJ1-2, with 10 nucleotides matching TRBD1. Per germline, CDR1 LNHDA and CDR2 SQIVND (reference sequence). V shed 5 bases and J 5 bases; nucleotides not matched to a gene: 5. CDR3 length: 14 residues. The DNA for the CDR3 is TGTGCCAGTAGTTCCGACAGGGGGCGATATGGCTACACCTTC. Translating gives CASSSDRGRYGYTF. Variable domain in full (rest from reference TRBV19 and TRBJ1-2): DGGITQSPKYLFRKEGQNVTLSCEQNLNHDAMYWYRQDPGQGLRLIYYSQIVNDFQKGDIAEGYSVSREKKESFPLTVTSAQKNPTAFYLCASSSDRGRYGYTFGSGTRLTVV.

This clone was seen a few times. The V gene is TRBV2, the J gene TRBJ2-5; tentatively, D is TRBD2 (7 bases). Germline CDR1 is SNHLY and CDR2 is FYNNEI. V lost 4 bases to trimming and J lost 5 bases, with 14 bases between them. There are 14 residues in the CDR3. The chain's CDR3 is CASSVGGAEETQYF. The CDR3 DNA is TGTGCCAGCAGTGTAGGGGGGGCGGAGGAGACCCAGTACTTC.

A note on this clone: One end of the junction does not line up with germline, which may come from a read error. The chain joins TRBV5-4 to TRBJ1-2, with TRBD1 as a possible D gene (6 bases). The CDR3 loop spans 13 amino acids. CDR1 is SGHNT and CDR2 is YYREEE in the germline V gene (reference sequence). The CDR3 nucleotides read TGTGCCAGCAGCCCACCGGGACAATCCCATACCGGGTTC. It specifies CASSPPGQSHTGF.